The rows below give T cell receptor beta chains drawn from one sample of a study of T cell responses to AZD1222 COVID-19 vaccine. The protocol was immunoSEQ multiplex PCR, while the TCRdb copy is restricted to in-frame clones and leaves out a portion. The top ten hold around a tenth of the sample, which has approximately 96,000 clones, under 95% seen once. This specimen was peripheral blood, taken 28 days after the second AZD1222 dose. These receptors came from an adult who received the AZD1222 COVID-19 vaccine. CDR3s include the opening cysteine and the closing phenylalanine or tryptophan. Each record gives: V gene, D gene, J gene, clone size, CDR3 protein, CDR3 DNA. A D gene is named only where the DNA matches it firmly. A clone size is listed for some rows: how often the clone was seen (once, few, many), or a class if it is expanded.

>TRBV29-1|TRBD2|TRBJ2-1|few
CSKVGGRYNEQFF
TGCAGTAAGGTAGGCGGGAGATACAATGAGCAGTTCTTC
>TRBV12-1|NA|TRBJ2-2|NA
CASSFDSPNTGELFF
TGTGCCAGCAGCTTTGACAGCCCGAACACCGGGGAGCTGTTTTTT
>TRBV11-2|NA|TRBJ2-5|NA
CASSHGWRDQETQYF
TGTGCCAGCAGTCATGGCTGGCGGGACCAAGAGACCCAGTACTTC
>TRBV27|NA|TRBJ2-3|NA
CASSLLGTEEYF
TGTGCCAGCAGTTTACTAGGGACCGAGGAGTATTTT
>TRBV28|TRBD2|TRBJ2-5|NA
CASSPRLAGGHTPQETQYF
TGTGCCAGCAGTCCAAGACTAGCGGGGGGCCACACTCCTCAAGAGACCCAGTACTTC
>TRBV5-1|NA|TRBJ1-5|NA
CASSLDPGGNQPQHF
TGCGCCAGCAGCTTGGATCCAGGGGGCAATCAGCCCCAGCATTTT
>TRBV28|NA|TRBJ1-5|medium-sized
CASSSNGQPQHF
TGTGCCAGCAGTTCCAATGGTCAGCCCCAGCATTTT
>TRBV6-5|NA|TRBJ1-1|NA
CASTAGNTEAFF
TGTGCCAGCACCGCAGGGAACACTGAAGCTTTCTTT
>TRBV27|TRBD1|TRBJ2-7|NA
CASSQGQGQYEQYF
TGTGCCAGCAGCCAGGGACAGGGGCAGTACGAGCAGTACTTC
>TRBV27|TRBD2|TRBJ2-3|NA
CASRGLAYSTDTQYF
TGTGCCAGCAGGGGACTAGCGTACAGCACAGATACGCAGTATTTT
>TRBV12-3/TRBV12-4|NA|TRBJ1-6|NA
CASSIGSPLHF
TGTGCCAGCAGCATCGGTTCACCCCTCCACTTT
>TRBV3-1/TRBV3-2|NA|TRBJ1-2|NA
CASRPRGGRGYGYTF
TGTGCCAGCAGACCCCGGGGGGGCCGGGGATATGGCTACACCTTC
>TRBV18|NA|TRBJ1-1|NA
CASSPDRSGAFF
TGTGCCAGCTCACCCGACAGGTCTGGGGCTTTCTTT
>TRBV7-7|TRBD2|TRBJ2-1|once
CASSLGEGGEQFF
TGTGCTAGCAGCTTAGGGGAGGGAGGAGAGCAGTTCTTC
>TRBV15|NA|TRBJ1-5|NA
CATSSPTDNSNQPQHF
TGTGCCACCAGCAGTCCGACAGATAATAGCAATCAGCCCCAGCATTTT
>TRBV27|TRBD1|TRBJ1-6|NA
CASSPGQGPSALHF
TGTGCCAGCAGTCCGGGACAGGGGCCTTCAGCCCTCCACTTT
>TRBV2|NA|TRBJ2-7|NA
CASSEYEQYF
TGTGCCAGCAGTGAGTACGAGCAGTACTTC
>TRBV10-3|TRBD2|TRBJ2-1|NA
CATEASGSHNEQFF
TGTGCCACCGAGGCTAGCGGGAGCCACAATGAGCAGTTCTTC